A single T cell receptor beta chain is shown here with its context. Its antigen is unidentified. The sample belongs to a study of cytomegalovirus exposure and HLA in healthy donors. General study points: In a later analysis, several top co-occurrence clusters appeared linked to parvovirus B19, influenza, CMV and Epstein-Barr virus. High specificity and sensitivity for cytomegalovirus status were reported for the classifier. There were some public TCRs occurring in many donors, but most TCR sequences were rare.

CDR3 length: 16 residues. Trimming removed 3 bases from V and 4 bases from J; junction bases left unmatched: 10. The germline V gene encodes CDR1 SGDLS and CDR2 YYNGEE. Nominal health characterized the donors when sampled, though unrecorded immune exposures were likely. The study ran its PCR with 60 Vbeta and 13 Jbeta primers. Here immunoSEQ multiplex PCR was the method, and the copy in TCRdb shows in-frame clones only, minus some. The sample carries about 160,000 clones, approximately 73% recorded once. The sequencing input was PBMCs. The sequence was obtained from a man aged 45-60 years in good health and CMV-seronegative. This sequence joins TRBV9 and TRBJ1-1, with 9 bases that match TRBD1. The CDR3 here is CASSAGQGTLLTEAFF. CDR3 coding DNA: TGTGCCAGCAGCGCTGGACAGGGGACCCTGCTCACTGAAGCTTTCTTT.